The 3 T cell receptor beta chains reported below all come from one sample, sequenced in a study of blood T cell repertoires in COVID-19. The method was immunoSEQ multiplex PCR; TCRdb's version includes in-frame clones alone and lacks a portion of them. The sample consists of around 300,000 clones, 80% to 90% of them appearing once. Sequencing was carried out using peripheral blood. The source is a woman in her 70s with acute or convalescent COVID-19.

This clone appeared many times. The chain combines TRBV3-1 (or the pseudogene TRBV3-2) with TRBJ1-5, with no clear D. Per the germline V gene, CDR1 is LGHDT and CDR2 is YNNKEL (reference sequence). The CDR3 length is 16 residues. V was clipped by 6 bases and J by 1 base, with 16 bases between them. The CDR3: CASSYGAGASNQPQHF. The CDR3 DNA follows: TGTGCCAGCAGTTATGGCGCGGGAGCGAGCAATCAGCCCCAGCATTTT.

This rearrangement joins TRBV2 to TRBJ2-1; D is undetermined. The ends were cut back, 5 bases at V and 8 bases at J, with 10 bases in the middle. Germline values: CDR1 SNHLY, CDR2 FYNNEI. The CDR3 consists of 12 residues. In DNA form, the CDR3 reads TGTGCCAGCAGTACATCGTCCCATGAGCAGTTCTTC. It yields the protein CASSTSSHEQFF.

The chain couples TRBV5-1 to TRBJ2-5; D ambiguous. There are 14 residues in the CDR3. The V and J ends lost 2 bases and 1 base respectively, with 9 bases between them. CDR1 is SGHRS, CDR2 YFSETQ, per germline. CDR3 in amino acids: CASSLLTAQETQYF. The CDR3 coding sequence is TGCGCCAGCAGCTTATTAACAGCCCAAGAGACCCAGTACTTC. Full variable domain (remainder filled in from reference TRBV5-1 and TRBJ2-5): KAGVTQTPRYLIKTRGQQVTLSCSPISGHRSVSWYQQTPGQGLQFLFEYFSETQRNKGNFPGRFSGRQFSNSRSEMNVSTLELGDSALYLCASSLLTAQETQYFGPGTRLLVL.